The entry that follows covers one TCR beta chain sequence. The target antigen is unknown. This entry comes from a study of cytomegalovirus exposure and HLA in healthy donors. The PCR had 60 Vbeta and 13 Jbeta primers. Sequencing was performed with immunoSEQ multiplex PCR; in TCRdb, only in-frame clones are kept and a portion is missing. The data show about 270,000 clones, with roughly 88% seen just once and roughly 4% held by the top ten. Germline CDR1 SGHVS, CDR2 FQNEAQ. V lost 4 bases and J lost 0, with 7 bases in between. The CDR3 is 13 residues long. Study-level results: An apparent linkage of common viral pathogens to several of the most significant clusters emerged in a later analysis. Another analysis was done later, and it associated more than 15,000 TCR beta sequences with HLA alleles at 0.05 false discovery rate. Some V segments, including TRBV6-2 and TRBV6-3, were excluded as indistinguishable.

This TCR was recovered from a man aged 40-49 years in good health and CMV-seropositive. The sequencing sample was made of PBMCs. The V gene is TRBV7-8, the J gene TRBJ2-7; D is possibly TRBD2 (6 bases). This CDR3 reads CASSSGASYEQYF. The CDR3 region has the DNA TGTGCCAGCAGCTCGGGAGCCTCCTACGAGCAGTACTTC.